These 20 T cell receptor beta chains originate from one sample sequenced in a study of blood T cell repertoires in COVID-19. This table comes from immunoSEQ multiplex PCR, and its TCRdb copy is limited to in-frame clones, with some not included. The table has about 260,000 clones, about 88% seen once; the top ten hold under 4.5%. Sequenced material: peripheral blood. Receptors were obtained from a man between 60 and 70 years old who had recovered from COVID-19.

The gene calls are TRBV28 and TRBJ2-3; D not certain. V lost 5 bases to trimming and J lost 0 bases, with 12 bases between them. The CDR3 sequence is 15 residues long. Germline CDR1 and CDR2: MDHEN and SYDVKM. The CDR3 spells CASSPRSPSTDTQYF. DNA of the CDR3: TGTGCCAGCAGTCCCCGGAGCCCTAGCACAGATACGCAGTATTTT.

Here the CDR3 DNA reads TGTGCCAGCAGCTTATTTAGCGGGGGGGCCTACAATGAGCAGTTCTTC. Translating it yields CASSLFSGGAYNEQFF. This sequence joins TRBV7-2 and TRBJ2-1, with 11 bases fitting TRBD2. Germline V lookup: CDR1 SGHTA, CDR2 FQGNSA. This CDR3 has 16 amino acids. Trimming took 2 bases from V and 2 from J; bases not matched to a gene: 2.

This clone was picked up one time. The CDR3: CASSHEGWREQYF. In DNA form, the CDR3 reads TGCGCCAGCAGCCATGAGGGCTGGCGCGAGCAGTACTTC. The V call is TRBV4-1, the J call TRBJ2-7; D may be TRBD2 (5 bases). V lost 3 bases to trimming and J lost 6 bases, with 12 bases between them. Germline CDR1 and CDR2: MGHRA and YSYEKL. The length of the CDR3 is 13 residues.

This chain uses TRBV18 with TRBJ2-7; 8 bases agree with TRBD1. Per the germline V gene, CDR1 is KGHSH and CDR2 is LQKENI. The CDR3 contains 14 residues. J was trimmed by 0 bases and V by 4 bases; bases with no gene match: 2. CDR3 protein: CASSQGQDSYEQYF. The CDR3 DNA reads as TGTGCCAGCTCACAGGGACAGGACTCCTACGAGCAGTACTTC.

The chain couples TRBV5-6 to TRBJ2-7; tentative D call: TRBD2 (5 bases). The V gene lost 4 bases and the J gene lost 0 bases, with 14 bases spanning the gap. Germline V CDR1 and CDR2: SGHDT, YYEEEE. The CDR3 is made up of 15 amino acids. Here the CDR3 reads CASSTWTASSYEQYF. DNA of the CDR3: TGTGCCAGCAGCACCTGGACTGCGAGCTCCTACGAGCAGTACTTC.

The chain has TRBV4-2 and TRBJ1-4; 7 bases match TRBD1. Germline V gene sequence: CDR1 LGHNA, CDR2 YNFKEQ. V was pared by 1 base and J by 4 bases, with 15 bases of the junction left unmatched. CDR3 length: 19 amino acids. The CDR3 is CASSQVLGTESPYNEKLFF. The CDR3 bases are TGTGCCAGCAGCCAAGTATTAGGGACAGAGTCCCCATATAATGAAAAACTGTTTTTT.

The rearrangement uses TRBV5-1 and TRBJ2-7, with TRBD1 as a possible D gene (5 bases). The CDR3 consists of 14 residues. Trimming cost V 5 bases and J 2 bases, with 14 bases left between them. The germline gives CDR1 SGHRS, CDR2 YFSETQ. CDR3 in amino acids: CASRDWIGAYEQYF. The CDR3 DNA is TGCGCCAGCAGGGATTGGATAGGGGCCTACGAGCAGTACTTC.

The chain recombines TRBV2 with TRBJ1-3, with D maybe TRBD1 (6 bases). The CDR3 is 16 residues long. In germline, CDR1 is SNHLY, CDR2 FYNNEI. Deletions cut 3 bases from V and 3 bases from J, with 15 bases between. This CDR3 is CASSDGGLLDGNTIYF. CDR3 nucleotide sequence: TGTGCCAGCAGTGACGGGGGGCTTCTAGATGGAAACACCATATATTTT.

V usage is TRBV18 and J usage is TRBJ2-5; TRBD1 matches 10 bases. The CDR3 is 13 amino acids. The V and J ends lost 6 bases and 2 bases, in that order; junction bases with no gene match: 0. In germline, CDR1 is KGHSH, CDR2 LQKENI. The CDR3 DNA reads as TGTGCCAGCTCGGGACAGGGGCAAGAGACCCAGTACTTC. Residues: CASSGQGQETQYF.

The chain has TRBV10-3 and TRBJ1-1, with 12 bases that match TRBD1. The CDR3 length is 15 residues. CDR1 is ENHRY, CDR2 SYGVKD, per germline. V was clipped by 6 bases and J by 5 bases; unmatched bases: 7. CDR3 amino acids: CAISPGQGARTEAFF. CDR3 coding DNA: TGTGCCATCAGCCCGGGACAGGGGGCTAGAACTGAAGCTTTCTTT.

The chain combines TRBV7-9 with TRBJ2-7; 8 bases are shared with TRBD1. There are 17 residues in the CDR3. J lost 2 bases, V lost 0 bases, and 9 bases had no gene match. From germline, CDR1 is SEHNR and CDR2 FQNEAQ (reference sequence). The CDR3 protein is CASSLAGNRGWTYEQYF. The CDR3 bases are TGTGCCAGCAGCTTAGCGGGGAACAGGGGGTGGACCTACGAGCAGTACTTC.

Comment on this clone: The sample holds other DNA sequences that translate to the same CDR3. J is TRBJ2-2 and V is TRBV19; 8 bases map to TRBD1. J was trimmed by 2 bases and V by 1 base; bases with no gene match: 3. CDR1 and CDR2 (germline): LNHDA, SQIVND (reference sequence). This CDR3 contains 16 residues. The chain's CDR3 is CASSIVQGANTGELFF. CDR3 coding DNA: TGTGCCAGTAGTATAGTCCAGGGGGCCAACACCGGGGAGCTGTTTTTT. The full variable domain, its missing parts supplied by reference TRBV19 and TRBJ2-2, is DGGITQSPKYLFRKEGQNVTLSCEQNLNHDAMYWYRQDPGQGLRLIYYSQIVNDFQKGDIAEGYSVSREKKESFPLTVTSAQKNPTAFYLCASSIVQGANTGELFFGEGSRLTVL.

This chain joins TRBV4-1 and TRBJ2-3, with 7 bases lining up with TRBD1. V lost 1 base, J lost 2 bases, and 9 bases stayed unmatched. CDR3 size: 17 residues. Germline loops: CDR1 MGHRA, CDR2 YSYEKL. CDR3 amino acids: CASSQGPRGIYTDTQYF. CDR3 coding DNA: TGCGCCAGCAGCCAAGGTCCCAGGGGGATTTACACAGATACGCAGTATTTT.

The CDR3 DNA follows: TGTGCCAGCAATAGGGCTAGCGGGGGGGTTACTGAGCAGTTCTTC. Amino acids: CASNRASGGVTEQFF. The chain employs TRBV9 and TRBJ2-1; 12 nucleotides agree with TRBD2. CDR1 is SGDLS, CDR2 YYNGEE, per germline. The CDR3 sequence is 15 residues long. V was pared by 6 bases and J by 9 bases, with 10 bases of the junction left unmatched.

The rearrangement links TRBV27 to TRBJ1-3, with 7 bases matching TRBD1. This CDR3 has 17 amino acids. Germline V gives CDR1 MNHEY, CDR2 SMNVEV (reference sequence). Trimming took 5 bases from V and 0 from J; bases not matched to a gene: 10. CDR3 in DNA: TGTGCCAGCAGTCCCCGACAGGGAGGAATCTCTGGAAACACCATATATTTT. It is translated as CASSPRQGGISGNTIYF.

J is TRBJ2-5 and V is TRBV6-2 or TRBV6-3; 7 bases agree with TRBD1. CDR3 length: 14 residues. Losses at the gene ends were 6 bases for V and 1 base for J; bases not matched to a gene: 5. Germline loops: CDR1 MNHEY, CDR2 SVGEGT. The CDR3 here is CASSHGTVQETQYF. The CDR3 DNA sequence: TGTGCCAGCAGCCACGGGACAGTCCAAGAGACCCAGTACTTC.

DNA of the CDR3: TGTGCCAGCAGCCCGGACAGGGGTGGTAACTATGGCTACACCTTC. It yields the protein CASSPDRGGNYGYTF. The chain carries TRBV13 and TRBJ1-2; 9 nucleotides agree with TRBD1. The germline CDR1 and CDR2 sequences are PRHDT and FYEKMQ (reference sequence). This CDR3 region has 15 residues. Unmatched junction bases numbered 5, after V lost 5 bases and J lost 1 base.

The rearrangement links TRBV5-1 to TRBJ2-3, with 8 bases lining up with TRBD2. Germline values: CDR1 SGHRS, CDR2 YFSETQ. The CDR3 is 16 amino acids. The junction had 9 bases not matched to a gene; V was cut back by 1 base and J by 5 bases. The CDR3, as DNA: TGCGCCAGCAGCTTGTATGGAAGCGGGGGACGAGATACGCAGTATTTT. It encodes CASSLYGSGGRDTQYF.

The genes are TRBV6-5 and TRBJ1-3; D might be TRBD1 (6 bases). The CDR3 contains 15 residues. V lost 6 bases to trimming and J lost 0 bases, with 12 bases between them. Germline V CDR1 and CDR2: MNHEY, SVGAGI. CDR3 nucleotides: TGTGCCAGCAGGGCCGCACAGGGCTCTGGAAACACCATATATTTT. Translating gives CASRAAQGSGNTIYF.

The CDR3 protein is CASSPTGEYNEQFF. CDR3 DNA sequence: TGTGCCAGCAGCCCGACAGGGGAGTACAATGAGCAGTTCTTC. The rearrangement uses TRBV7-3 and TRBJ2-1, with 8 bases aligning to TRBD1. The CDR3 runs to 14 residues. The V gene's germline CDR1 is SGHTA and CDR2 FQGTGA. Losses at the gene ends were 5 bases for V and 4 bases for J; bases not matched to a gene: 4. Complete variable domain (other parts from reference TRBV7-3 and TRBJ2-1): GAGVSQTPSNKVTEKGKYVELRCDPISGHTALYWYRQSLGQGPEFLIYFQGTGAADDSGLPNDRFFAVRPEGSVSTLKIQRTERGDSAVYLCASSPTGEYNEQFFGPGTRLTVL.